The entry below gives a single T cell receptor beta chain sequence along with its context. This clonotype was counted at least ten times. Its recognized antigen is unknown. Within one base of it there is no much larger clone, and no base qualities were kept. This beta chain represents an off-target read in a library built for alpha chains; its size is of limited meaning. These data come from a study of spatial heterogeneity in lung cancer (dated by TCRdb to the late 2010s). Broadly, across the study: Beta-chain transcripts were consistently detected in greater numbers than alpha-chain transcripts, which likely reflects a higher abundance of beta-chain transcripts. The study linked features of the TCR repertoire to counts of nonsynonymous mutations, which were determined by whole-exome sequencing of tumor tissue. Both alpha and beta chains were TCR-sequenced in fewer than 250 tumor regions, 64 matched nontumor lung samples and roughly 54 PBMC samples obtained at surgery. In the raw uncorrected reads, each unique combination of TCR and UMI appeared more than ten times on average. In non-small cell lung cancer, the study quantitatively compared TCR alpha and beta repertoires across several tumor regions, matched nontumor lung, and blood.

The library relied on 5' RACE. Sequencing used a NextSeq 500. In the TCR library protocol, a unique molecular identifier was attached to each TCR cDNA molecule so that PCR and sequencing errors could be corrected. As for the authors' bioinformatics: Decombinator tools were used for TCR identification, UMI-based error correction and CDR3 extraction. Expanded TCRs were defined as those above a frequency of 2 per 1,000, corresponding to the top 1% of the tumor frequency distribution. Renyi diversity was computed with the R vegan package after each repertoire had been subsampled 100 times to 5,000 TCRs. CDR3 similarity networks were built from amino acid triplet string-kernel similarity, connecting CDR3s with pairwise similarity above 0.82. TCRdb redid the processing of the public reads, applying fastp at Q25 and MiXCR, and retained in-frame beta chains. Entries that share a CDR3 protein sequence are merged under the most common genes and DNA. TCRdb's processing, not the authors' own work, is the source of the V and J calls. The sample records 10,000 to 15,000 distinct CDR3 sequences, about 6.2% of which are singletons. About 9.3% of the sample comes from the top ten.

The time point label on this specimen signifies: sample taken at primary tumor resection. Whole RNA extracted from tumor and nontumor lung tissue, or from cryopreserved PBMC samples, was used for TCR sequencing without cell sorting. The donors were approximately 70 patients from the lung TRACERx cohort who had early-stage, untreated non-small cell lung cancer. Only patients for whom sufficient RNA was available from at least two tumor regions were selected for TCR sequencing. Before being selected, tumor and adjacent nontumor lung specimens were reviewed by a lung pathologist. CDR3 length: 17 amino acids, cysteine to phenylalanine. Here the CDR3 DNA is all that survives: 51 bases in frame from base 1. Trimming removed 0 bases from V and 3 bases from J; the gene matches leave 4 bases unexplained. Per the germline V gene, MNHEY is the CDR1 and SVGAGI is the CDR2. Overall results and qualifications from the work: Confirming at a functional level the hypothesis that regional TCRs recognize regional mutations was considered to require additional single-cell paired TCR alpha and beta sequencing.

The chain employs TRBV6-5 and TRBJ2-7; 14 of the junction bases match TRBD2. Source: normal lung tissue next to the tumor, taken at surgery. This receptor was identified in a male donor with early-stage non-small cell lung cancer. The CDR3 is CASSYSPGLAGVYEQYF. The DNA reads TGTGCCAGCAGTTACTCACCGGGACTAGCGGGAGTCTACGAGCAGTACTTC.